This T cell receptor (beta chain) emerged from a study of T cell responses to AZD1222 COVID-19 vaccine. This clone was detected only a few times. The antigen is undetermined. Trimming stripped 0 bases from V and 0 bases from J, with 11 bases between. The CDR3 is 16 amino acids. The germline V gene has CDR1 MNHNY and CDR2 SVGAGI (reference sequence). Notes on the study in general: Spike was spanned by vaccine-associated CD4 TCRs, with dominance at 160-218 and 743-854.

Sequencing used immunoSEQ multiplex PCR; TCRdb keeps in-frame clones, though not all of them. There are 250,000 to 300,000 clones in the sample; around 92% occur only once, and roughly 0.51% lies in the top ten. This specimen was peripheral blood, taken 28 days after the second AZD1222 dose. The source of this sequence is an adult who received the AZD1222 COVID-19 vaccine. The gene calls are TRBV6-6 and TRBJ1-1, with no clear D. As DNA, the CDR3 is TGTGCCAGCAGTTACTCGATGAGGACCATGAACACTGAAGCTTTCTTT. Its protein is CASSYSMRTMNTEAFF.